Below, 17 T cell receptor beta chains from the same sample are listed, as sequenced in a study of T-cell memory formation after mild COVID-19. TCRdb fed the 5' RACE reads into MiXCR, producing one record per CDR3 protein. The data show about 360,000 distinct CDR3 sequences, 13% to 15% seen once. The sequenced sample consisted of PBMCs or a T cell subset sorted from them (not recorded which). The receptor set was obtained from a man aged 18 to 30 who had mild COVID-19 (a few samples of this study predate the infection). Cell type and time point are not known.

The chain has TRBV12-3 or TRBV12-4 and TRBJ1-5; a weak D match, TRBD1 (6 bases). The CDR3 is 12 amino acids. V lost 6 bases and J lost 7, with 10 bases in between. The CDR3 loop reads CASRKGVQPQHF. CDR3 nucleotides: TGTGCCAGCAGAAAGGGGGTCCAGCCCCAGCATTTT.

V is TRBV30 and J is TRBJ2-3, with 8 bases lining up with TRBD1. CDR3 length equals 14 residues. V trimming: 1 base; J trimming: 1 base; junction bases outside the gene matches: 1. Per the germline V gene, CDR1 is GTSNPN and CDR2 is SVGIG (reference sequence). CDR3 sequence (DNA): TGTGCCTGGAGTGCGACAGGGGGCACAGATACGCAGTATTTT. Its protein product is CAWSATGGTDTQYF.

V and J are TRBV12-3 or TRBV12-4 and TRBJ2-3; TRBD2 is a possible D gene (5 bases). The CDR3 loop spans 13 amino acids. V was clipped by 3 bases and J by 4 bases, with 8 bases between them. The CDR3 bases are TGTGCCAGCAGTTTCTTCGGGGCAGATACGCAGTATTTT. Amino acids: CASSFFGADTQYF.

This clonotype was observed a few times. The chain is built from TRBV9 and TRBJ1-6, with D possibly being TRBD1 (5 bases). This CDR3 spans 16 amino acids. Trimming stripped 4 bases from V and 7 bases from J, with 18 bases between. Looked up from germline, CDR1 is SGDLS and CDR2 is YYNGEE. CDR3 protein: CASSPYGGGMNSPLHF. In nucleotides, the CDR3 is TGTGCCAGCAGCCCCTATGGCGGGGGTATGAATTCACCCCTCCACTTT.

The chain links TRBV7-9 to TRBJ2-5; possible D gene TRBD1, 6 bases. CDR1 and CDR2 from the germline V gene are SEHNR and FQNEAQ (reference sequence). This CDR3 has 15 residues. The V gene lost 3 bases and the J gene lost 2 bases, with 13 bases spanning the gap. CDR3 DNA: TGTGCCAGCAGCTTGTACGTCACAGGGCAAGAGACCCAGTACTTC. Translated: CASSLYVTGQETQYF.

This clonotype was counted between two and nine times. The chain couples TRBV6-5 to TRBJ2-1, with 9 bases matching TRBD1. The CDR3 sequence is 12 residues long. The J segment lost 13 bases and the V segment lost 7 bases, leaving 8 bases of the junction unmatched. From germline, CDR1 is MNHEY and CDR2 SVGAGI. The DNA of the CDR3 is TGTGCCAGCACCTCGGGGACAGGGAAACAGTTCTTC. The encoded protein is CASTSGTGKQFF.

V usage is TRBV6-5 and J usage is TRBJ1-6; possible D gene TRBD1, 6 bases. CDR3 length equals 16 residues. V was clipped by 6 bases and J by 10 bases, with 22 bases between them. Germline V lookup: CDR1 MNHEY, CDR2 SVGAGI. CDR3 bases: TGTGCCAGCAGGCGACAGGCCCACTTAGGTATATCACCCCTCCACTTT. This gives the protein CASRRQAHLGISPLHF.

Ten or more counts support this clonotype. This chain connects TRBV4-2 to TRBJ2-3; TRBD2 agrees at 7 bases. Unmatched junction bases numbered 2, after V lost 0 bases and J lost 5 bases. CDR3 size: 14 residues. From germline, CDR1 is LGHNA and CDR2 YNFKEQ. This CDR3 reads CASSQEASGDTQYF. Here the CDR3 DNA reads TGTGCCAGCAGCCAAGAGGCTAGCGGAGATACGCAGTATTTT.

The chain joins TRBV7-9 to TRBJ1-2; 8 nucleotides line up with TRBD1. Germline V lookup: CDR1 SEHNR, CDR2 FQNEAQ (reference sequence). V lost 4 bases, J lost 4 bases, and 11 bases stayed unmatched. The CDR3 runs to 16 residues. The DNA of the CDR3 is TGTGCCAGCAGCTCACCGACAGGGGAGACAGGCTATGGCTACACCTTC. Translation gives CASSSPTGETGYGYTF.

This sequence joins TRBV28 and TRBJ1-4; 8 bases are a match to TRBD1. After removal of 5 bases from V and 7 bases from J, the junction contained 6 bases not matched to a gene. CDR3 length: 14 amino acids. From germline, CDR1 is MDHEN and CDR2 SYDVKM. Here the CDR3 DNA reads TGTGCCAGCAGTCGGACAGGGAGAATTGAAAAACTGTTTTTT. Its translation is CASSRTGRIEKLFF. The whole variable domain, filled in from reference TRBV28 and TRBJ1-4, reads DVKVTQSSRYLVKRTGEKVFLECVQDMDHENMFWYRQDPGLGLRLIYFSYDVKMKEKGDIPEGYSVSREKKERFSLILESASTNQTSMYLCASSRTGRIEKLFFGSGTQLSVL.

This rearrangement joins TRBV7-9 to TRBJ2-3; TRBD1 might be the D (6 bases). The CDR3 sequence is 16 residues long. The germline V gene encodes CDR1 SEHNR and CDR2 FQNEAQ (reference sequence). Trimming stripped 2 bases from V and 2 bases from J, with 14 bases between. The CDR3 nucleotides read TGTGCCAGCAGCTTACGACAGGCCATTACCACAGATACGCAGTATTTT. Its protein product is CASSLRQAITTDTQYF.

This sequence joins TRBV5-4 and TRBJ2-7, with D tentatively TRBD2 (7 bases). V was shortened by 4 bases and J by 4 bases, with 15 bases between the two germline ends. This CDR3 is 14 amino acids long. The germline gives CDR1 SGHNT, CDR2 YYREEE (reference sequence). Here the CDR3 reads CASSRGGAGYEQYV. The CDR3 DNA follows: TGTGCCAGCAGCCGAGGGGGGGCAGGGTACGAGCAGTACGTC.

The sample holds a few counts of this clonotype. J is TRBJ2-7 and V is TRBV19; D is perhaps TRBD1 or TRBD2 (5 bases each). V was shortened by 2 bases and J by 5 bases, with 13 bases between the two germline ends. Germline CDR1 and CDR2: LNHDA and SQIVND (reference sequence). This CDR3 has 14 amino acids. DNA for the CDR3: TGTGCCAGTAGTATATCCATGGGGACCCACGAGCAGTACGTC. Translating it yields CASSISMGTHEQYV.

This clonotype has a handful of counts. The chain is built from TRBV6-2 or TRBV6-3 and TRBJ1-1; tentatively, D is TRBD1 (6 bases). In germline, CDR1 is MNHEY, CDR2 SVGEGT. V was shortened by 8 bases and J by 5 bases, with 12 bases between the two germline ends. The CDR3 totals 12 residues. The CDR3 protein is CASLRGLTEAFF. The CDR3 coding sequence is TGTGCCAGCCTGCGGGGGCTGACTGAAGCTTTCTTT.

The chain combines TRBV6-5 with TRBJ2-5; 7 bases fit TRBD1. CDR1 and CDR2 from the germline V gene are MNHEY and SVGAGI. V gave up 2 bases and J gave up 0 bases; unmatched junction bases: 6. The CDR3 is 16 amino acids. CDR3 sequence reads: CASSYGHRGYQETQYF. The CDR3 nucleotides read TGTGCCAGCAGTTACGGCCACAGGGGATACCAAGAGACCCAGTACTTC.

This clonotype was found a few times. V and J are TRBV29-1 and TRBJ2-1, with TRBD1 identical over 8 bases. The V gene's germline CDR1 is SQVTM and CDR2 ANQGSEA. The V segment lost 6 bases and the J segment 3 bases; nucleotides outside the gene matches: 10. The CDR3 extends over 15 amino acids. CDR3 sequence reads: CSVGYRGKDYNEQFF. CDR3 DNA sequence: TGCAGCGTCGGATACAGGGGGAAAGACTACAATGAGCAGTTCTTC.

This clonotype appeared a few times. The CDR3 DNA follows: TGCAGTGTAGAAGGGGGGAGCTACGAGCAGTACTTC. It yields the protein CSVEGGSYEQYF. The chain links TRBV20-1 to TRBJ2-7, with D perhaps given as TRBD1 or TRBD2 (6 bases each). With 7 bases removed from V and 3 bases from J, the gap between germline ends came to 13 bases. Germline V gives CDR1 DFQATT, CDR2 SNEGSKA (reference sequence). This CDR3 comprises 12 residues.